This T cell receptor beta chain was observed in a study of CD4 T cells in relation to SARS-CoV-2 and coronaviruses. Study-level findings and limits: Monoreactive clones expanded significantly more to SARS-CoV-2 than crossreactive clones did.

Libraries were prepared by immunoSEQ multiplex PCR; TCRdb keeps only in-frame clonotypes and omits some of them. Of 18,000 or so clones listed, around 73% were seen once; the top ten hold 15% to 20%. After removal of 7 bases from V and 4 bases from J, the junction contained 3 bases not matched to a gene. Germline V gives CDR1 MNHNY, CDR2 SVGAGI (reference sequence). The CDR3 spans 13 residues. A note on this clone: What it recognizes is unknown.

Unexposed donor CD4+ T cells date from 2011-2018, before the COVID-19 pandemic. CD4+ T cells were isolated from the cells after roughly 11 days of culture. J is TRBJ1-4 and V is TRBV6-6, with TRBD1 identical over 7 bases. Specimen: CD4+ T cells from PBMCs, cultured in vitro. This TCR was sampled from a human donor in good health. The CDR3 is CASTDRINEKLFF. The CDR3 bases are TGTGCCAGCACGGACAGGATTAATGAAAAACTGTTTTTT.